This T cell receptor (beta chain) was found in a study of blood T cell repertoires in COVID-19. Study in general: The United States, Italy and Spain were the sources of the acute and convalescent COVID-19 samples.

Assay used: immunoSEQ multiplex PCR; TCRdb lists only in-frame clones, some missing. This table holds about 220,000 clones, around 84% found once. This sequence was found in a man between 45 and 60 years old with active or convalescent COVID-19. Sequenced sample: peripheral blood.

The CDR3 reads CASSLVGEGTEAFF. The CDR3 DNA is TGTGCCAGCAGCTTAGTCGGGGAGGGCACTGAAGCTTTCTTT. This sequence joins TRBV7-2 and TRBJ1-1; no firm D call. The V gene's germline CDR1 is SGHTA and CDR2 FQGNSA. V lost 1 base, J lost 4 bases, and 10 bases lay in between. The CDR3 length is 14 residues.